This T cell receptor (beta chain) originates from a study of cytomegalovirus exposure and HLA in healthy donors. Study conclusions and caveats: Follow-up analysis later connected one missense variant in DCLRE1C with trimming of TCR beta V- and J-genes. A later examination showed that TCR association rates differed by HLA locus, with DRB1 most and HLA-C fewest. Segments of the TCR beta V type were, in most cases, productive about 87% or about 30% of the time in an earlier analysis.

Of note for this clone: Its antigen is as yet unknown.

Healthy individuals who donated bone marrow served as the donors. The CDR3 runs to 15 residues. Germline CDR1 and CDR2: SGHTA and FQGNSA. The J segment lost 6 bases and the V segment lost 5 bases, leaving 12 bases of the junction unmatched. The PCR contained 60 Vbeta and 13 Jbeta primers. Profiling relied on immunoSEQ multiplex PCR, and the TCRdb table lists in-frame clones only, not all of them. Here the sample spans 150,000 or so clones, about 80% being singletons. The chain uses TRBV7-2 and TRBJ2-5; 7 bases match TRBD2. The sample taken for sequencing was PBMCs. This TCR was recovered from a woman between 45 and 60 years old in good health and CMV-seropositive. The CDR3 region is CASSPTAGVRKTQYF. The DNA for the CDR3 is TGTGCCAGCAGCCCAACCGCGGGGGTCCGAAAGACCCAGTACTTC.